Here is one T cell receptor (beta chain) with its context. The antigen it binds to is not known. Nothing much larger sits one base from this clone, and base qualities are not available. Including cysteine and phenylalanine, the CDR3 has 14 amino acids. The sequence is cut down to CDR3 DNA, 42 bases in frame from base 1. Taken from the germline V gene, the CDR1 and CDR2 loops are SGDLS and YYNGEE. Trimming takes 3 bases from V and 10 bases from J, and the germline ends sit 16 bases apart. The source of the sample is a study of cytomegalovirus exposure and HLA in healthy donors (dated by TCRdb to about 2017). Describing the broader study: An earlier analysis of some 620 of the donors reported 276 Gb of sequence data and around 120 million unique TCR beta sequences obtained from around 170 million T cells. An early release that covered several hundred HLA-typed donors contained around 300 gigabases of sequencing data and tens of millions of unique TCR sequences. Of the roughly 410 genotyped donors, 81% were placed in the genetic ancestry cluster associated with self-reported Caucasian donors. The study aimed to test whether cataloging public T cell receptors could reveal signatures of past pathogen exposure. The study profiled the T cell repertoires of under 700 subjects by immunosequencing and related them to cytomegalovirus serostatus. Besides the first cohort of around 700 subjects, a separate validation cohort made up of 95 to 150 different subjects was used. High-throughput TCR immunosequencing, statistical association of individual TCRs with disease status, and machine learning were combined to predict cytomegalovirus infection status. A later analysis re-examined previously published TCR beta repertoires from roughly 720 donors and added high-resolution HLA genotyping to investigate patterns of TCR occurrence. The later analysis used no new phenotypic data to find candidate immune exposures, relying instead on TCR beta sequences and their occurrence across donors. To decide whether each TCR beta V gene segment behaved as functional or pseudogenic, an earlier analysis of approximately 590 of the donors relied on high-throughput TCR beta sequencing. Donor age, sex, ethnicity and CMV serostatus were compiled together with the repertoire data. A later genetic analysis used genome-wide SNP genotypes for about 65% of the 666 donors, treating that subset as a discovery cohort. All discovery cohort repertoires had been generated on a single sequencing platform. HLA typing included class I and class II loci at four-digit resolution. Typing coverage varied by locus: about 620-640 donors for A, B, C, DRB1 and DQB1; 500 to 550 for DQA1; approximately 570 for DPA1; 400 to 480 for DPB1. A handful of DR-DQ haplotypes were treated as single units for association and clustering because of strong linkage in the cohort. Across about 380 genotyped donors of the cohort, an average of about 240,000 unique TCR beta nucleotide sequences per donor were sequenced, and 15% to 20% of those sequences were non-productive.

The cohort was made up of under 800 healthy bone marrow donors. All cohort members were sampled while nominally healthy, although unrecorded immune exposures were likely present. The donor was CMV seropositive and was included in the group of 250 to 300 seropositive cohort members. A peripheral blood sample was provided by each donor, and peripheral blood mononuclear cells were used for TCR beta sequencing. The Qiagen DNeasy Blood Extraction Kit was used to extract genomic DNA from the blood cell samples. The investigation overall reported the following: In a later genetic analysis, a missense DCLRE1C variant was associated with V-gene and J-gene trimming of TCR beta chains, and the association was replicated in an independent cohort. The classifier was reported to diagnose cytomegalovirus status with high specificity and sensitivity in both the original cohort and the validation cohort. Several of the top co-occurrence clusters appeared to be linked to parvovirus B19, influenza, CMV and Epstein-Barr virus, according to a later analysis. Most TCR sequences were observed very rarely across donors, whereas some public TCRs were present in many individuals. Three of the identified cytomegalovirus-associated TCR beta chains were confirmed in vitro to be specific for cytomegalovirus antigens. A later analysis found that TCR association rates varied across HLA loci, with DRB1 alleles showing the most associated TCRs and HLA-C alleles the fewest. Specific HLA alleles were associated with 15,000 to 20,000 TCR beta sequences at a false discovery rate of 0.05 in a later analysis. The study listed 164 TCR beta chains as associated with cytomegalovirus. Some IMGT-functional V segments, including TRBV6-2 and TRBV6-3, could not be distinguished by the 87-base-pair reads and were therefore excluded. Correlated functional status among segregating V segments might be attributable to linkage disequilibrium, but an unknown experimental factor could not be ruled out. An earlier analysis of approximately 530 of the donors showed that most TCR beta V segments appeared in productive rearrangements either about 90% or about 30% of the time, which broadly matched IMGT annotations. Because some donors lacked HLA typing at each locus, the association tests relied only on the typed subset. A later analysis found that HLA-associated TCR beta chains were more clonally expanded and had lower generation probabilities than equally common non-associated chains. A further reported finding was that TCR beta sequences accurately predicted the HLA-A and HLA-B alleles for most subjects in the first cohort. When HLA alleles, especially DR and DQ, strongly co-occurred, TCR associations were difficult to assign to individual alleles. A later analysis found that most CMV-associated TCR beta chains appeared HLA-restricted, with HLA associations seemingly driven largely by CMV exposure. The cohort was sequenced for TCR beta chains only, and without alpha or paired-chain data the features that could be detected were limited. The earlier analysis of fewer than 750 of the donors excluded some 15 rarely observed V segments, including chromosome 9 orphons, because counts were too low. According to the authors, the approach could potentially be generalized to other disease states and immunological phenotypes. The sequencing pipeline was judged likely to have produced a cluster of highly shared sequence variants as a technical artifact. Sequencing depth was assumed to be roughly uniform across donors in the presence/absence analyses, though that assumption may not hold. In a later genetic analysis, fewer N-insertions in productive TCRs were reported among donors in an Asian-associated ancestry cluster than the roughly 700-donor mean. The only immune exposure information available for the cohort was CMV serostatus.

To prepare the library, the immunoSEQ multiplex PCR assay was applied. For the multiplex PCR, a mixture combining 60 forward primers for TCR Vbeta segments and 13 reverse primers for TCR Jbeta segments was used. A multiplex PCR assay on genomic DNA amplified the CDR3 region of rearranged TCR beta genes. The amplified TCR beta libraries were sequenced on the Illumina HiSeq System as 87-base-pair reads. In the source study's methods: In a later analysis, 70 million to 95 million unique TCR beta chains were counted across the roughly 700 repertoires, and about 10 million of these chains were shared by at least two donors. Raw reads were error-corrected and collapsed into unique sequences by a nearest-neighbor algorithm in which closely related sequences were merged to remove PCR and sequencing errors. Alignment of CDR3 sequences to IMGT reference sequences was used to assign V, D and J gene segments. For a sequence to be retained, at least a six-nucleotide match to both a V gene segment and a J gene segment was required. Rearrangements were called productive when the CDR3 lacked stop codons and stayed in frame with V and J; all others were non-productive. Following IMGT convention, CDR3 was defined as the stretch from the second conserved V-encoded cysteine up to the conserved J-encoded phenylalanine. The earlier analysis of about 500 of the donors excluded sequences that lacked an unambiguous match to a single V gene segment. In an earlier analysis of several hundred of the donors, V segments were called functional above 56.7% productive rearrangements and were called segregating when the between-donor standard deviation exceeded 5%. A statistical classification framework was built for diagnosing cytomegalovirus status from the catalog of TCR beta chain sequences. V and J gene assignment, in a later analysis, came from comparing TCR nucleotide sequences with IMGT/GENE-DB human TR gene sequences. The TCRdist pipeline was used in a later analysis to assign CDR3 sequences and most-parsimonious VDJ recombination scenarios. A later analysis defined each TCR beta chain by its CDR3 amino acid sequence plus V-gene family, and excluded reads lacking a unique V-gene family. A later analysis removed roughly 590 highly shared, low-generation-probability nucleotide sequences to deal with suspected cross-contamination and a sequencing artifact. In a later analysis, a clonal expansion index for each public chain was calculated from normalized within-repertoire ranks of inferred template counts. Generation probabilities in a later analysis came from a VDJ recombination model fitted to out-of-frame rearrangements, and those results were checked against IGoR. In a later analysis, TCR-TCR, TCR-HLA and TCR-CMV co-occurrence was scored with hypergeometric tests, and a repertoire-size bias correction was applied to TCR pairs. A later analysis estimated false discovery rates by permuting HLA or CMV assignments 20 times. In a later analysis, co-occurring TCRs were grouped using DBSCAN, and TCRdist sequence similarity was added for clustering within HLA-allele-positive subsets. Co-occurrence clustering excluded repertoires with fewer than 30,000 or more than 120,000 public chains, plus five with anomalous nucleotide sharing. Sourced from immuneACCESS, this table was stored by TCRdb with only in-frame sequences that have V and J called. A share of the clones is absent; for the studies checked, an unresolved V gene accounts for under half, and the remainder has no known explanation. The V and J calls and clone size come from that table; D and trimming were worked out from the DNA. This sample gives 100,000 or so clones in total; approximately 82% of them show up just once. The top ten constitute roughly 8% of the sample.

This chain is built from TRBV9 and TRBJ1-4, with a weak D call of TRBD1 (6 bases match). The sample comprised PBMCs. The receptor's source is a man aged 35 to 55 in good health and CMV-seropositive. The nucleotide sequence reads TGTGCCAGCAGCGCTCCAACAGGGCCGGCAAAACTGTTTTTT. This is translated as CASSAPTGPAKLFF.